This T cell receptor beta chain was retrieved from a study of monozygotic twins with cystic fibrosis. In the study overall: With about 15 PCR cycles, barcoded libraries came from 2.5 to 3.5 micrograms of fragmented DNA.

Study results and caveats: Monozygotic CF twin pairs shared significantly more nucleotide-identical clonotypes than unrelated CF individuals did. Co-twins had the most similar V usage for 13 of 16 pairs, J for 8.

Sequencing was performed with immunoSEQ multiplex PCR; in TCRdb, only in-frame clones are kept and a portion is missing. This table has about 35,000 clones, 66% appearing once. This CDR3 comprises 15 residues. CDR1 MNHEY and CDR2 SMNVEV come from the germline V gene (reference sequence). J gave up 2 bases and V 6 bases, and 7 bases lay outside the gene matches. Concerning this clone: Its antigen remains unidentified.

The sequencing input was blood. This TCR was recovered from a girl aged 10-17 years with cystic fibrosis. This rearrangement joins TRBV27 to TRBJ2-1; TRBD2 matches 7 bases. CDR3 bases: TGTGCCAGCAGACAACTAGCGCTGACCTACAATGAGCAGTTCTTC. Amino acids: CASRQLALTYNEQFF.